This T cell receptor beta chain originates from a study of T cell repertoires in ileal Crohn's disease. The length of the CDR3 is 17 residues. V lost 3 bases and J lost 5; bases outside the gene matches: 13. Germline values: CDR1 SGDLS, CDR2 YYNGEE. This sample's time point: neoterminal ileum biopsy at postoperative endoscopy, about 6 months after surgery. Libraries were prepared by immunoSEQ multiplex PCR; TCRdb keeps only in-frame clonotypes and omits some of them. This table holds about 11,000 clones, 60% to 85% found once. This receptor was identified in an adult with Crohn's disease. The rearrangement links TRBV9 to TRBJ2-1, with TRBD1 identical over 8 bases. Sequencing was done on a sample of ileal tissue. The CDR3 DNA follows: TGTGCCAGCAGCGCTCCTTTGGCGGACAGGGCCAACAATGAGCAGTTCTTC. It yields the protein CASSAPLADRANNEQFF.